The 6 T cell receptor beta chains given below trace back to one sample, sequenced in a study of long-term antiretroviral therapy in people with HIV. With survey level as its setting, the immunoSEQ assay was v3.0. Data came from immunoSEQ multiplex PCR; TCRdb stores just in-frame clones and leaves some out. The data contain roughly 25,000 clones, 75% to 85% of them singletons. Material: unsorted PBMCs, obtained 3 years after starting antiretroviral therapy. The source of these receptors is a man aged 45-65 years with HIV.

The rearrangement joins TRBV6-1 to TRBJ2-2; a weak D match, TRBD1 (5 bases). This CDR3 is built from 18 residues. The V end was cut by 3 bases, the J end by 2 bases, with 19 bases between. Germline V CDR1 and CDR2: MNHNS, SASEGT. This chain's CDR3 is CASSDPSPTASNTGELFF. In nucleotides, the CDR3 is TGTGCCAGCAGTGACCCCTCACCGACAGCCAGTAACACCGGGGAGCTGTTTTTT.

V usage is TRBV19 and J usage is TRBJ2-7; D gene unclear. This CDR3 contains 15 residues. With 5 bases removed from V and 2 bases from J, the gap between germline ends came to 16 bases. Germline V lookup: CDR1 LNHDA, CDR2 SQIVND (reference sequence). This CDR3 reads CASSPSRAPAYEQYF. CDR3 DNA: TGTGCCAGTAGTCCATCACGGGCCCCAGCCTACGAGCAGTACTTC.

This chain connects TRBV2 to TRBJ1-3; 8 nucleotides align to TRBD1. The V segment lost 6 bases and the J segment 2 bases; nucleotides outside the gene matches: 6. The germline gives CDR1 SNHLY, CDR2 FYNNEI. The length of the CDR3 is 15 residues. In nucleotides, the CDR3 is TGTGCCAGCAGGCAATCGACAGGGGCTGGAAACACCATATATTTT. Protein sequence: CASRQSTGAGNTIYF.

CDR3 coding DNA: TGTGCCATCAGTGAGTCCACGGAGTACTATGGCTACACCTTC. It codes for CAISESTEYYGYTF. The rearrangement joins TRBV10-3 to TRBJ1-2; D gene ambiguous. Trimming pared 0 bases from V and 3 bases from J, leaving 8 bases between. The CDR3 runs 14 residues. CDR1 and CDR2 (germline): ENHRY, SYGVKD.

This clone was picked up one time. The chain couples TRBV2 to TRBJ2-3, with D possibly being TRBD1 or TRBD2 (5 bases each). This CDR3 contains 14 residues. Germline V gives CDR1 SNHLY, CDR2 FYNNEI. V was cut by 2 bases and J by 4 bases, with 10 bases left in between. CDR3: CASSELGVPDTQYF. The DNA for the CDR3 is TGTGCCAGCAGTGAATTGGGGGTCCCAGATACGCAGTATTTT.

The chain is built from TRBV27 and TRBJ1-2, with D hard to call. The CDR3 consists of 13 residues. Germline V gene sequence: CDR1 MNHEY, CDR2 SMNVEV (reference sequence). The V end was cut by 0 bases, the J end by 6 bases, with 8 bases between. DNA for the CDR3: TGTGCCAGCAGTTTATCGAGGGAGAATGGCTACACCTTC. Protein: CASSLSRENGYTF.